This is a list of T cell receptor beta chains from one sample in a study of shared clonotypes between healthy human individuals. Data came from immunoSEQ multiplex PCR; TCRdb stores just in-frame clones and leaves some out. The repertoire consists of fewer than 1.6 million clones, with 98% occurring once and the leading ten covering under 0.45%. The sequencing input was naive CD4+ T cells sorted from blood. The receptors derive from a man younger than 45 in good health. The CDR3 runs from the conserved cysteine through the conserved F or W. A D gene is named only where the DNA matches it firmly. Rows may omit the clone size; those that give it use once, few, many or a size class.

TRBV5-1	17	TRBD2	TRBJ2-7	.	TGCGCCAGCAGCTCCGGACTAGCGGGAACTCTCCTACGAGAGCAGTACTTC	CASSSGLAGTLLREQYF
TRBV28	14	.	TRBJ1-1	.	TGTGCCAGCAGTCCCCAGACGCTAGGGGCTGAAGCTTTCTTT	CASSPQTLGAEAFF
TRBV2	11	.	TRBJ2-5	.	TGTGCCAGCAGTGAAGGAGAGACCCAGTACTTC	CASSEGETQYF
TRBV12-2	16	.	TRBJ2-3	.	TGTGCAAGTCGCCCCGGACTAGCGGGAAACACAGATACGCAGTATTTT	CASRPGLAGNTDTQYF
TRBV28	15	TRBD2	TRBJ2-7	.	TGTGCCAGCAGTTTCTCAGGGAGGGCCACCGACGAGCAGTACTTC	CASSFSGRATDEQYF
TRBV7-3	16	.	TRBJ2-7	.	TGTGCCAGCAGCTTAACCGGGCCGGGTTCCCCCTACGAGCAGTACTTC	CASSLTGPGSPYEQYF
TRBV21-1	12	.	TRBJ2-7	.	TGTGCCAGCAGCAAAGGGGCAAACGAGCAGTACTTC	CASSKGANEQYF
TRBV7-2	14	.	TRBJ1-2	.	TGTGCCAGCAGCTTCCTGGCGAGCAACTATGGCTACACCTTC	CASSFLASNYGYTF
TRBV10-2	16	.	TRBJ2-1	.	TGCGCCAGCAGTGAAGAGGACTACCCTCATTGGGATGAGCAGTTCTTC	CASSEEDYPHWDEQFF
TRBV7-2	12	TRBD2	TRBJ2-1	.	TGTGCCAGCAGCAAATGGGGAGGGGAGCAGTTCTTC	CASSKWGGEQFF
TRBV30	14	.	TRBJ2-7	.	TGTGCCTGGAGACCGACTTTTTTCAGCTACGAGCAGTACTTC	CAWRPTFFSYEQYF
TRBV6-5	14	.	TRBJ2-1	.	TGTGCCAGCAGAAACCGGGAGGGACAGAATGAGCAGTTCTTC	CASRNREGQNEQFF
TRBV9	15	TRBD1	TRBJ2-7	.	TGTGCCAGCAGCGTAGGAGGGAGACAGGGCTACGAGCAGTACTTC	CASSVGGRQGYEQYF
TRBV2	15	TRBD2	TRBJ2-3	.	TGTGCCAGCAGACGGACTAGCGGGCGCACAGATACGCAGTATTTT	CASRRTSGRTDTQYF
TRBV19	14	TRBD2	TRBJ2-7	.	TGTGCCAGTAGTCCTGGAGCGGGAGTCAACGAGCAGTACTTC	CASSPGAGVNEQYF
TRBV4-1	13	.	TRBJ2-5	.	TGCGCCAGCAGCTTTAGCGGACAAGAGACCCAGTACTTC	CASSFSGQETQYF
TRBV7-9	15	.	TRBJ1-4	.	TGTGCCAGCAGCTTTATACGGGGTACGGAGGAAAAACTGTTTTTT	CASSFIRGTEEKLFF
TRBV7-2	11	.	TRBJ2-7	.	TGTGCCAGCAGCTGGAAGGGCGAGCAGTACTTC	CASSWKGEQYF
TRBV5-4	17	.	TRBJ2-7	.	TGTGCCAGCAGCTTGTCGGGGTCAAGTAGCGGCTCCTACGAGCAGTACTTC	CASSLSGSSSGSYEQYF
TRBV6-6	15	.	TRBJ1-2	.	TGTGCCAGCAGCCCCGCGCGGGTTGGAAACTATGGCTACACCTTC	CASSPARVGNYGYTF
TRBV5-4	14	TRBD1	TRBJ2-7	.	TGTGCCAGCACCGACAGGGGGGGGTTCAGTGAGCAGTACTTC	CASTDRGGFSEQYF
TRBV6-6	16	.	TRBJ1-4	.	TGTGCCAGCACCCAAGGGGGGCGGGCAGCTAATGAAAAACTGTTTTTT	CASTQGGRAANEKLFF
TRBV28	12	.	TRBJ2-1	.	TGTGCCAGCAGTTTATCGTGGGATGAGCAGTTCTTC	CASSLSWDEQFF
TRBV29-1	12	.	TRBJ1-5	.	TGCAGCGTTGTTACCCCGGGGCAGCCCCAGCATTTT	CSVVTPGQPQHF
TRBV27	13	.	TRBJ2-2	.	TGTGCCACATCAAGCTATAACACCGGGGAGCTGTTTTTT	CATSSYNTGELFF
TRBV6-6	15	.	TRBJ1-4	.	TGTGCCAGCAGTTACATCGGGGGGGCTAGTGAAAAACTGTTTTTT	CASSYIGGASEKLFF
TRBV7-9	16	.	TRBJ1-5	.	TGTGCCAGCAGCTCCTACCAGGGATTTAGCAATCAGCCCCAGCATTTT	CASSSYQGFSNQPQHF
TRBV28	15	.	TRBJ2-1	.	TGTGCCAGCAGTTCGACCGTGAACAGGGGCGGGACTCAGTTCTTC	CASSSTVNRGGTQFF
TRBV19	15	TRBD2	TRBJ2-7	.	TGTGCCAGTAGGGTAGCGGGAGAGTCCTCCTACGAGCAGTACTTC	CASRVAGESSYEQYF
TRBV11-2	15	.	TRBJ2-5	few	TGTGCCAGCAGCCCCGCTTGGGGGTACCAAGAGACCCAGTACTTC	CASSPAWGYQETQYF
TRBV7-2	15	.	TRBJ2-7	.	TGTGCCAGCAGCACCCAAGTCGGTCTCACCTACGAGCAGTACTTC	CASSTQVGLTYEQYF
TRBV25-1	14	TRBD1	TRBJ2-7	.	TGTGCCAGCACGGAGGCAGGGGGCTTAGGCGAGCAGTACTTC	CASTEAGGLGEQYF
TRBV5-1	14	TRBD1	TRBJ2-1	.	TGCGCCAGCAGCTCCGGGACAGGGAGGTATGAGCAGTTCTTC	CASSSGTGRYEQFF
TRBV7-9	13	.	TRBJ1-1	.	TGTGCCAGCAGCCCCCGGGAGGGCACTGAAGCTTTCTTT	CASSPREGTEAFF
TRBV2	11	.	TRBJ2-7	.	TGTGCCAGCAGTTCCTTCTACGAGCAGTACTTC	CASSSFYEQYF
TRBV2	14	.	TRBJ1-2	.	TGTGCCAGCAGTGAAATCGGGGGTGGCTATGGCTACACCTTC	CASSEIGGGYGYTF
TRBV21-1	12	.	TRBJ1-2	.	TGTGCCAGCAGCACGGGTAAGCGGGGCTACACCTTC	CASSTGKRGYTF
TRBV7-9	15	TRBD1	TRBJ1-2	.	TGTGCCAGCAGTTCTCCGGGACAGAAGATCTATGGCTACACCTTC	CASSSPGQKIYGYTF
TRBV30	14	.	TRBJ1-1	.	TGTGCCTGGAGTGTAAGTAGATCCTACACTGAAGCTTTCTTT	CAWSVSRSYTEAFF
TRBV18	16	.	TRBJ2-7	.	TGTGCCAGCTCACCGAGGGCAGGGGTGAAGCCGTACGAGCAGTACTTC	CASSPRAGVKPYEQYF
TRBV29-1	14	TRBD1	TRBJ2-2	.	TGCAGCGCGGGACAGGGGGTTGGGACCGGGGAGCTGTTTTTT	CSAGQGVGTGELFF
TRBV15	14	.	TRBJ2-7	.	TGTGCCACCAGCAGAGATCGGACCCCTAGCGAGCAGTACTTC	CATSRDRTPSEQYF
TRBV5-1	18	TRBD2	TRBJ2-7	.	TGCGCCAGCAGCGAGGGGGTCTCGGGACTAGCGGTTTCCTACGAGCAGTACTTC	CASSEGVSGLAVSYEQYF
TRBV28	16	.	TRBJ1-1	.	TGTGCCAGCAGCTCAATCCGGGGCCCAGAAGTAGCTGAAGCTTTCTTT	CASSSIRGPEVAEAFF
TRBV13	15	.	TRBJ2-7	.	TGTGCCAGCAGTCAAAGATTACAGGGCTCCTACGAGCAGTACTTC	CASSQRLQGSYEQYF
TRBV19	17	.	TRBJ2-6	.	TGTGCCAGTAGTATAGCTGGGTCGAACTCTGGGGCCAACGTCCTGACTTTC	CASSIAGSNSGANVLTF
TRBV7-2	13	.	TRBJ1-3	.	TGTGCCAGCAGCTCCTCACAGGGAAACACCATATATTTT	CASSSSQGNTIYF
TRBV7-8	14	TRBD1	TRBJ1-1	.	TGTGCCAGCAGCTTAACAGGGGCGAACACTGAAGCTTTCTTT	CASSLTGANTEAFF
TRBV19	13	.	TRBJ2-3	.	TGTGCCAGTAGTATAGATCGTACAGATACGCAGTATTTT	CASSIDRTDTQYF
TRBV7-9	14	.	TRBJ2-2	.	TGTGCCAGCGGGCCCCTAGCCCCCGCCGGGGAGCTGTTTTTT	CASGPLAPAGELFF
TRBV10-3	13	.	TRBJ2-3	.	TGTGCCATCAGTTCCACAGGGTCAGATACGCAGTATTTT	CAISSTGSDTQYF
TRBV28	14	.	TRBJ1-2	.	TGTGCCAGCAGCCTAGGACAGTCTAACTATGGCTACACCTTC	CASSLGQSNYGYTF
TRBV9	15	.	TRBJ2-2	.	TGTGCCAGCAGCGTAGCTACAAGGGAGACCGGGGAGCTGTTTTTT	CASSVATRETGELFF
TRBV7-2	15	TRBD2	TRBJ2-3	.	TGTGCCAGCAGCTTGGGGGACTACAACACAGATACGCAGTATTTT	CASSLGDYNTDTQYF